A selection of T cell receptor beta chains follows, all from one sample in a study of PD-1 blockade in classical Hodgkin lymphoma. Sequenced by immunoSEQ multiplex PCR; TCRdb stores in-frame clones only, minus some. The table includes some 63,000 clones, more than 75% detected once. Sample: peripheral blood mononuclear cells (PBMCs), taken at baseline. The receptors stem from a human donor with classical Hodgkin lymphoma. The CDR3 runs from the conserved cysteine through the conserved F or W. D genes are given only for firm matches. For some rows the clone size is stated as once, few or many, or as a class when expanded; others skip it.

V: TRBV4-1; J: TRBJ1-4; size: NA; D: TRBD1; DNA: TGCGCCAGCAGCCGGGACCCGGGACAGGGGAATGAAAAACTGTTTTTT; CDR3: CASSRDPGQGNEKLFF
V: TRBV5-1; J: TRBJ1-1; size: few; D: NA; DNA: TGCGCCAGCCGAGGCAACACTGAAGCTTTCTTT; CDR3: CASRGNTEAFF
V: TRBV4-1; J: TRBJ2-1; size: NA; D: TRBD2; DNA: TGCGCCAGCAGCCAAAAACTAGCGGGGGTCGATGAGCAGTTCTTC; CDR3: CASSQKLAGVDEQFF
V: TRBV15; J: TRBJ2-7; size: NA; D: NA; DNA: TGTGCCACCAGCACGACAGACTCCTACGAGCAGTACTTC; CDR3: CATSTTDSYEQYF
V: TRBV5-1; J: TRBJ1-5; size: NA; D: NA; DNA: TGCGCCAGCAGCCTCGACAGCAATCAGCCCCAGCATTTT; CDR3: CASSLDSNQPQHF
V: TRBV7-3; J: TRBJ2-1; size: NA; D: TRBD2; DNA: TGTGCCAGCAGCTTGGGAGGGCCTCCCAATGAGCAGTTCTTC; CDR3: CASSLGGPPNEQFF
V: TRBV7-6; J: TRBJ2-5; size: NA; D: NA; DNA: TGTGCCAGCAGCTTAGATGAAGAGACCCAGTACTTC; CDR3: CASSLDEETQYF
V: TRBV9; J: TRBJ2-3; size: NA; D: TRBD2; DNA: TGTGCCAGCAGCGTAGCTAGCGGGAGACCAGATACGCAGTATTTT; CDR3: CASSVASGRPDTQYF
V: TRBV9; J: TRBJ2-3; size: NA; D: NA; DNA: TGTGCCAGCAGCGTAGCTAATGACCTCGGGACAGATACGCAGTATTTT; CDR3: CASSVANDLGTDTQYF
V: TRBV7-9; J: TRBJ2-5; size: NA; D: NA; DNA: TGTGCCAGCAGCAGACAGAGCCTAGAGACCCAGTACTTC; CDR3: CASSRQSLETQYF
V: TRBV5-6; J: TRBJ2-2; size: NA; D: NA; DNA: TGTGCCAGCAGCCGGACTGTTCGGGCCGACGCAGGCACCGGGGAGCTGTTTTTT; CDR3: CASSRTVRADAGTGELFF
V: TRBV27; J: TRBJ2-5; size: NA; D: NA; DNA: TGTGCCAGCAGTTTAATAGGGTCAGAGACCCAGTACTTC; CDR3: CASSLIGSETQYF
V: TRBV7-6; J: TRBJ2-1; size: NA; D: NA; DNA: TGTGCCAGCAGCTTATTTAGACAGGGAGGGTCCAATGAGCAGTTCTTC; CDR3: CASSLFRQGGSNEQFF
V: TRBV28; J: TRBJ1-5; size: once; D: TRBD1; DNA: TGTGCCAGCAGTTCCTCACAGGGGCGCAATCAGCCCCAGCATTTT; CDR3: CASSSSQGRNQPQHF
V: TRBV16; J: TRBJ2-4; size: once; D: NA; DNA: TGTGCCAGCAGCCAATTCCGGAATCTAGCCAAAAACATTCAGTACTTC; CDR3: CASSQFRNLAKNIQYF
V: TRBV30; J: TRBJ2-7; size: NA; D: TRBD1; DNA: TGTGCCTGGGGCAGTCCCGGGACAGGGGGAGGGAATACCTACGAGCAGTACTTC; CDR3: CAWGSPGTGGGNTYEQYF
V: TRBV14; J: TRBJ2-7; size: NA; D: NA; DNA: TGTGCCAGCAGCCAAGGGTGGAGCTCCTACGAGCAGTACTTC; CDR3: CASSQGWSSYEQYF
V: TRBV19; J: TRBJ1-5; size: NA; D: NA; DNA: TGTGCCAGTAGTATATGGCAGCAACCTATTAGCAATCAGCCCCAGCATTTT; CDR3: CASSIWQQPISNQPQHF
V: TRBV28; J: TRBJ2-7; size: NA; D: NA; DNA: TGTGCCAGCAGAAGAGGGCCGCGCCAGTACTTC; CDR3: CASRRGPRQYF
V: TRBV28; J: TRBJ2-2; size: NA; D: NA; DNA: TGTGCCAGCAGTTTCCCAGGGCCCGGGGAGCTGTTTTTT; CDR3: CASSFPGPGELFF
V: TRBV4-1; J: TRBJ2-1; size: few; D: NA; DNA: TGCGCCAGCAGCCAAGGCTCCTGGGCTATAGAGCAGTTCTTC; CDR3: CASSQGSWAIEQFF
V: TRBV4-2; J: TRBJ2-1; size: NA; D: NA; DNA: TGTGCCAGCAGCCAAGTCGGTACGAGTAATGAGCAGTTCTTC; CDR3: CASSQVGTSNEQFF
V: TRBV29-1; J: TRBJ2-7; size: NA; D: NA; DNA: TGCAGCGTGGCGGGATCCGCCTACGAGCAGTACTTC; CDR3: CSVAGSAYEQYF
V: TRBV27; J: TRBJ2-5; size: NA; D: NA; DNA: TGTGCCAGCAGTTTATTTTCAGGGAGAGAGACCCAGTACTTC; CDR3: CASSLFSGRETQYF
V: TRBV5-4; J: TRBJ1-3; size: NA; D: NA; DNA: TGTGCCAGCAGCTTGCGAGGGCCTGGAAACACCATATATTTT; CDR3: CASSLRGPGNTIYF
V: TRBV28; J: TRBJ1-1; size: NA; D: NA; DNA: TGTGCCAGCAGCCCCTTCCCGTCCGGGAACACTGAAGCTTTCTTT; CDR3: CASSPFPSGNTEAFF
V: TRBV4-1; J: TRBJ1-5; size: NA; D: TRBD1; DNA: TGCGCCAGCAGCCAAGGACAGGGGGCAGGGCAGCCCCAGCATTTT; CDR3: CASSQGQGAGQPQHF
V: TRBV7-2; J: TRBJ1-1; size: once; D: TRBD1; DNA: TGTGCCAGCAGCTTCCGGACAGGGAACACTGAAGCTTTCTTT; CDR3: CASSFRTGNTEAFF
V: TRBV9; J: TRBJ2-3; size: NA; D: NA; DNA: TGTGCCAGCAGCGTAGGACAGCGCTCAGATACGCAGTATTTT; CDR3: CASSVGQRSDTQYF
V: TRBV28; J: TRBJ2-4; size: NA; D: NA; DNA: TGTGCCAGCACCCTCTCAACAGACATGCCAGGGGAGGGCAAAAACATTCAGTACTTC; CDR3: CASTLSTDMPGEGKNIQYF
V: TRBV9; J: TRBJ2-7; size: NA; D: NA; DNA: TGTGCCAGCAGCGTAGGTCGCCAGACCTACGAGCAGTACTTC; CDR3: CASSVGRQTYEQYF
V: TRBV10-2; J: TRBJ2-7; size: NA; D: NA; DNA: TGCGCCAGCAGTGAACACAGGAGCTCCTACGAGCAGTACTTC; CDR3: CASSEHRSSYEQYF
V: TRBV27; J: TRBJ1-1; size: NA; D: NA; DNA: TGTGCCAGCACATCAGGCCTGAACACTGAAGCTTTCTTT; CDR3: CASTSGLNTEAFF
V: TRBV2; J: TRBJ2-7; size: NA; D: TRBD1; DNA: TGTGCCAGCAGTCCTCGCCGGACAGGGACCTACGAGCAGTACTTC; CDR3: CASSPRRTGTYEQYF
V: TRBV27; J: TRBJ2-1; size: NA; D: NA; DNA: TGTGCCAGCAGTTTATCGAGGCGGGATGAGCAGTTCTTC; CDR3: CASSLSRRDEQFF
V: TRBV28; J: TRBJ1-2; size: NA; D: NA; DNA: TGTGCCAGCAGGGGTTTATATGGCTACACCTTC; CDR3: CASRGLYGYTF
V: TRBV4-2; J: TRBJ2-7; size: once; D: TRBD2; DNA: TGTGCCAGCAGCCAAATCGGGGGACTAGCGAGCTACGAGCAGTACTTC; CDR3: CASSQIGGLASYEQYF